This TCR beta chain is from a study of T cells in localized non-small cell lung cancer. Here immunoSEQ multiplex PCR was the method, and the copy in TCRdb shows in-frame clones only, minus some. Of 35,000 to 50,000 clones listed, 75% to 85% are singletons. This clone appeared a single time. The CDR3 has 14 amino acids. The germline CDR1 and CDR2 sequences are SGHVS and FQNEAQ. V gave up 1 base and J gave up 6 bases, with 13 bases separating them. This receptor was obtained from a woman aged 35 to 75 with stage II squamous cell lung carcinoma. This material consisted of PBMCs, taken before any cancer treatment. The chain is built from TRBV7-8 and TRBJ2-7; either TRBD1 or TRBD2 may supply D (5 bases each). The CDR3: CASSLEGLAREQYF. The CDR3 region has the DNA TGTGCCAGCAGCTTAGAGGGGCTAGCCCGCGAGCAGTACTTC.